Shown below are 20 T cell receptor beta chains from a single sample sequenced in a study of blood T cell repertoires in COVID-19. Sequencing used immunoSEQ multiplex PCR; TCRdb keeps in-frame clones, though not all of them. The sample contains over 250,000 clones, around 87% of which appear only once. What was sequenced was PBMCs or T cells enriched from blood (not recorded which). The receptor set was obtained from a woman under 40 who had recovered from COVID-19.

This chain uses TRBV28 with TRBJ2-7; perhaps TRBD2 as D (5 bases). V lost 8 bases and J lost 3, with 17 bases in between. The CDR3 is made up of 14 amino acids. Germline-derived CDR1 and CDR2 are MDHEN and SYDVKM. The CDR3, as DNA: TGTGCCAGCGCTAATCGGGGTCTAATCTACGAGCAGTACTTC. It is translated as CASANRGLIYEQYF.

Note on this clone: The junction and the germline gene differ at one end; a read error may be behind it. This chain links TRBV29-1 with TRBJ1-3; weak D call: TRBD1 (5 bases). Germline CDR1 SQVTM, CDR2 ANQGSEA. The CDR3 spans 11 residues. The CDR3 sequence: CSVGGDRRLDF. The DNA for the CDR3 is TGCAGCGTTGGGGGGGACCGAAGATTGGATTTT.

The CDR3 protein is CSVERGSGYEQYF. In DNA form, the CDR3 reads TGCAGCGTTGAACGGGGGTCCGGCTACGAGCAGTACTTC. The chain employs TRBV29-1 and TRBJ2-7, with D perhaps matching TRBD2 (6 bases). The V gene's germline CDR1 is SQVTM and CDR2 ANQGSEA. V was shortened by 2 bases and J by 3 bases, with 11 bases between the two germline ends. The CDR3 is 13 residues long.

The V gene is TRBV6-5, the J gene TRBJ1-1, with 7 nucleotides matching TRBD1. V shed 6 bases and J 11 bases; nucleotides not matched to a gene: 18. Per the germline V gene, CDR1 is MNHEY and CDR2 is SVGAGI. The length of the CDR3 is 15 residues. Here the CDR3 DNA reads TGTGCCAGCAGGCCAATCCAGGGGGGAAGGTCGGTGGCTTTCTTT. Protein sequence: CASRPIQGGRSVAFF.

The chain combines TRBV7-9 with TRBJ1-2, with 8 bases matching TRBD1. CDR1 and CDR2 from the germline V gene are SEHNR and FQNEAQ (reference sequence). The V segment lost 0 bases and the J segment 4 bases; nucleotides outside the gene matches: 1. The CDR3 totals 14 residues. The CDR3 region has the DNA TGTGCCAGCAGCTTAGCTGGGACAGGCTATGGCTACACCTTC. Protein sequence: CASSLAGTGYGYTF.

The CDR3 region is CASSEYGPAFGYTF. The CDR3 DNA is TGTGCCAGCAGTGAATATGGGCCAGCCTTTGGCTACACCTTC. The V gene is TRBV25-1, the J gene TRBJ1-2; no firm D call. The germline V gene has CDR1 MGHDK and CDR2 SYGVNS. Trimming cost V 0 bases and J 7 bases, with 12 bases left between them. This CDR3 has 14 residues.

This chain uses TRBV7-9 with TRBJ1-4, with D hard to call. CDR3 length equals 15 residues. Trimming removed 1 base at V and 0 bases at J, with 6 bases between. Germline CDR1 and CDR2: SEHNR and FQNEAQ (reference sequence). The CDR3 is CASSLGSATNEKLFF. The CDR3 nucleotides are TGTGCCAGCAGCTTAGGGTCAGCAACTAATGAAAAACTGTTTTTT.

This clone was recorded at least ten times. This chain connects TRBV28 to TRBJ1-1; 7 bases are a match to TRBD1. Germline values: CDR1 MDHEN, CDR2 SYDVKM. V was clipped by 6 bases and J by 5 bases; unmatched bases: 9. The CDR3 extends over 14 amino acids. The CDR3 is CASRTPGGSTEAFF. DNA of the CDR3: TGTGCCAGCAGAACGCCAGGGGGTTCGACTGAAGCTTTCTTT.

The gene calls are TRBV6-2 or TRBV6-3 and TRBJ1-4; 7 positions match TRBD1. The germline V gene encodes CDR1 MNHEY and CDR2 SVGEGT. The CDR3 is made up of 14 amino acids. V shed 4 bases and J 11 bases; nucleotides not matched to a gene: 10. The CDR3: CASSSDREVWKLFF. CDR3 DNA sequence: TGTGCCAGCAGTTCCGACAGGGAAGTATGGAAACTGTTTTTT.

This chain's CDR3 is CAWSKGRGLAFF. CDR3 bases: TGTGCCTGGAGTAAGGGCAGGGGGCTAGCTTTCTTT. This chain links TRBV30 with TRBJ1-1; 8 bases fit TRBD1. The ends lost 2 bases at V and 10 bases at J; junction bases unmatched: 6. The length of the CDR3 is 12 residues. CDR1 and CDR2 (germline): GTSNPN, SVGIG (reference sequence).

This clone was detected only a few times. V gene TRBV5-4 combines with J gene TRBJ1-2; TRBD1 aligns across 8 bases. Per germline, CDR1 SGHNT and CDR2 YYREEE (reference sequence). The CDR3 extends over 15 amino acids. Trimming cost V 4 bases and J 3 bases; bases outside gene matches: 8. CDR3 sequence (DNA): TGTGCCAGCAGCACGGACAGGGCAGAATACTATGGCTACACCTTC. It codes for CASSTDRAEYYGYTF.

The genes are TRBV10-1 and TRBJ2-7, with a possible D match to TRBD2 (5 bases). CDR3 length: 13 residues. Germline lookup yields CDR1 WNHNN and CDR2 SYGVQD (reference sequence). The germline V and J ends were trimmed by 6 bases and 2 bases, with 11 bases remaining between them. Here the CDR3 reads CASRSDGTYEQYF. In nucleotides, the CDR3 is TGCGCCAGCAGATCGGACGGGACCTACGAGCAGTACTTC.

The chain links TRBV10-3 to TRBJ1-1; 7 bases agree with TRBD1. Germline-derived CDR1 and CDR2 are ENHRY and SYGVKD. The ends lost 4 bases at V and 6 bases at J; junction bases unmatched: 8. There are 14 residues in the CDR3. The CDR3 nucleotides are TGTGCCATCAGTGGGACAGGCAAAGCAGCTGAAGCTTTCTTT. Amino acid sequence: CAISGTGKAAEAFF.

This chain joins TRBV7-8 and TRBJ2-7; D is perhaps TRBD1 (6 bases). The CDR3 consists of 15 residues. In germline, CDR1 is SGHVS, CDR2 FQNEAQ. V gave up 5 bases and J gave up 7 bases, with 21 bases separating them. As DNA, the CDR3 is TGTGCCAGCAGCCTAACAGGGCAAAGGGCCGGGGAGCAGTACTTC. Its translation: CASSLTGQRAGEQYF.

This CDR3 reads CASTPAGNYGYTF. The CDR3 nucleotides are TGTGCCAGCACCCCCGCGGGGAACTATGGCTACACCTTC. This rearrangement joins TRBV6-5 to TRBJ1-2, with D unresolved. V was clipped by 7 bases and J by 2 bases, with 11 bases between them. The CDR3 covers 13 residues. CDR1 and CDR2 from the germline V gene are MNHEY and SVGAGI.

This chain connects TRBV10-1 to TRBJ1-2; possibly TRBD1 for D (5 bases). Looked up from germline, CDR1 is WNHNN and CDR2 is SYGVQD (reference sequence). The CDR3 has 14 amino acids. V was shortened by 6 bases and J by 0 bases, with 11 bases between the two germline ends. The CDR3 DNA reads as TGCGCCAGCAGCTCAGGGCCATCTAACTATGGCTACACCTTC. Translation: CASSSGPSNYGYTF.

This rearrangement joins TRBV29-1 to TRBJ2-5; D is undetermined. The CDR3 is 11 amino acids. V lost 3 bases and J 4 bases, leaving 6 bases between the germline ends. The germline V gene encodes CDR1 SQVTM and CDR2 ANQGSEA. The CDR3 here is CSVESGETQYF. The CDR3 nucleotides read TGCAGCGTTGAGTCAGGAGAGACCCAGTACTTC.

The chain is built from TRBV27 and TRBJ2-5; no reliable D call. This CDR3 spans 13 amino acids. Trimming took 3 bases from V and 1 from J, leaving 6 bases between them. Germline CDR1 and CDR2: MNHEY and SMNVEV (reference sequence). The CDR3 here is CASSLRFQETQYF. The CDR3 nucleotides read TGTGCCAGCAGTTTGAGGTTCCAAGAGACCCAGTACTTC.

Regarding this clone: This sample includes further DNA sequences coding for the same CDR3. CDR3 residues: CASSIDRNTEAFF. In DNA, the CDR3 is TGTGCCAGTAGTATTGACAGGAACACTGAAGCTTTCTTT. J is TRBJ1-1 and V is TRBV19, with D perhaps matching TRBD1 (5 bases). This CDR3 has 13 amino acids. Trimming took off 3 bases at V and 1 base at J, with 6 bases between the two ends. Germline V gives CDR1 LNHDA, CDR2 SQIVND (reference sequence).

The chain joins TRBV7-2 to TRBJ1-2; possible D gene TRBD1, 5 bases. The germline V and J ends were trimmed by 5 bases and 2 bases, with 9 bases remaining between them. Germline CDR1 SGHTA, CDR2 FQGNSA. This CDR3 is 13 amino acids long. Here the CDR3 DNA reads TGTGCCAGCAGCCAAAGACAGAACTATGGCTACACCTTC. It yields the protein CASSQRQNYGYTF.